Listed below are T cell receptor beta chains from one sample, sequenced in a study of blood T cells in healthy people across ages. TCRdb called the 5' RACE reads again in MiXCR, with one record for every CDR3 protein. The table lists over 1,500,000 distinct CDR3 sequences, about 39% of them singletons. Sequencing was carried out using blood. The receptors derive from a human donor in good health. CDR3s include the opening cysteine and the closing phenylalanine or tryptophan. Each record gives: D gene, J gene, V gene, clone size, CDR3 DNA, CDR3 protein. D genes are given only for firm matches. Not every row has a clone size; where given, it reads once, few, many or a size class.

D gene: -
J gene: TRBJ1-2
V gene: TRBV25-1
clone size: few
CDR3 DNA: TGTGCCAGCAGTAGGGACGTTGGTGGCTACACCTTC
CDR3 protein: CASSRDVGGYTF

D gene: -
J gene: TRBJ2-1
V gene: TRBV4-3
clone size: few
CDR3 DNA: TGCGCCAGCAGCCTCAAGTGGGGAGCTAACGATGAGCAGTTCTTC
CDR3 protein: CASSLKWGANDEQFF

D gene: -
J gene: TRBJ1-1
V gene: TRBV12-3/TRBV12-4
clone size: once
CDR3 DNA: TGTGCCACCTCGTTCAGGGGAAATCTTGAAGCTTTCTTT
CDR3 protein: CATSFRGNLEAFF

D gene: -
J gene: TRBJ1-1
V gene: TRBV5-1
clone size: few
CDR3 DNA: TGCGCCAGCAGCTTGTCGGGACACACTGAAGCTTTCTTT
CDR3 protein: CASSLSGHTEAFF

D gene: -
J gene: TRBJ1-5
V gene: TRBV7-2
clone size: -
CDR3 DNA: TGTGCCAGCAGCCCTCGGGAGGGGTTGGTCAATCAGCCCCAGCATTTT
CDR3 protein: CASSPREGLVNQPQHF

D gene: -
J gene: TRBJ1-4
V gene: TRBV29-1
clone size: few
CDR3 DNA: TGCAGCGTTTCTGGCAGGACGGGACCTCTTGCAACTAATGAAAAACTGTTTTTT
CDR3 protein: CSVSGRTGPLATNEKLFF

D gene: TRBD1
J gene: TRBJ1-1
V gene: TRBV18
clone size: -
CDR3 DNA: TGTGCCAGCCAACAGGGGGTCGACACTGAAGCTTTCTTT
CDR3 protein: CASQQGVDTEAFF

D gene: -
J gene: TRBJ1-2
V gene: TRBV29-1
clone size: -
CDR3 DNA: TGCAGCGTTGGAAGAATTCTAAGTAATGGCTACACCTTC
CDR3 protein: CSVGRILSNGYTF

D gene: -
J gene: TRBJ2-3
V gene: TRBV20-1
clone size: -
CDR3 DNA: TGCAGTGCTAGAGCGGGGCCCAGCACAGATACGCAGTATTTT
CDR3 protein: CSARAGPSTDTQYF

D gene: -
J gene: TRBJ2-6
V gene: TRBV9
clone size: -
CDR3 DNA: TGTGCCAGCAGCGACCGGGACGGCTACTCTGGGGCCAACGTCCTGACTTTC
CDR3 protein: CASSDRDGYSGANVLTF

D gene: -
J gene: TRBJ2-1
V gene: TRBV6-2/TRBV6-3
clone size: -
CDR3 DNA: TGTGCCAGCAGTTACCTGCTAGACTACAATGAGCAGTTCTTC
CDR3 protein: CASSYLLDYNEQFF

D gene: -
J gene: TRBJ1-2
V gene: TRBV7-2
clone size: few
CDR3 DNA: TGTGCCAGCAGCTTTCGCTTTGGCTACACCTTC
CDR3 protein: CASSFRFGYTF

D gene: -
J gene: TRBJ1-2
V gene: TRBV7-2
clone size: few
CDR3 DNA: TGTGCCAGCGAACTTAAGCTTCAGGGAACTGGCTACACCTTC
CDR3 protein: CASELKLQGTGYTF

D gene: -
J gene: TRBJ2-5
V gene: TRBV15
clone size: many
CDR3 DNA: TGTGCCACCAGCAGAGCACGCGGAGTCCAAGAGACCCAGTACTTC
CDR3 protein: CATSRARGVQETQYF

D gene: -
J gene: TRBJ2-7
V gene: TRBV13
clone size: few
CDR3 DNA: TGTGCCAGCAGCTTAGTGTTGGGGCACCACGAGCAGTACTTC
CDR3 protein: CASSLVLGHHEQYF

D gene: -
J gene: TRBJ1-1
V gene: TRBV5-1
clone size: -
CDR3 DNA: TGCGCCAGCAGCCGAGGGGAGGGGCACACTGAAGCTTTCTTT
CDR3 protein: CASSRGEGHTEAFF

D gene: TRBD1
J gene: TRBJ1-4
V gene: TRBV9
clone size: -
CDR3 DNA: TGTGCCAGCAGCACCCGGGACAGGGCAACTAATGAAAAACTGTTTTTT
CDR3 protein: CASSTRDRATNEKLFF

D gene: -
J gene: TRBJ1-2
V gene: TRBV29-1
clone size: -
CDR3 DNA: TGCAGCGTGTACACCGTAGATGACTACACCTTC
CDR3 protein: CSVYTVDDYTF

D gene: -
J gene: TRBJ1-1
V gene: TRBV3-1
clone size: -
CDR3 DNA: TGTGCCAGCAGCCAAGGGCCCCTAGAGACTGAAGCTTTCTTT
CDR3 protein: CASSQGPLETEAFF

D gene: -
J gene: TRBJ2-1
V gene: TRBV2
clone size: -
CDR3 DNA: TGTGCCAGCAACTACTTGAGCAGCTCCTACAATGAGCAGTTCTTC
CDR3 protein: CASNYLSSSYNEQFF

D gene: -
J gene: TRBJ1-4
V gene: TRBV27
clone size: -
CDR3 DNA: TGTGCCAGCAGTTTATCGGGGGCAGTTAACAATGAAAAACTGTTTTTT
CDR3 protein: CASSLSGAVNNEKLFF

D gene: -
J gene: TRBJ2-7
V gene: TRBV5-1
clone size: few
CDR3 DNA: TGCGCCAGCAGCTTGGCCGGGACATCCCCCTACGAGCAGTACTTC
CDR3 protein: CASSLAGTSPYEQYF

D gene: TRBD2
J gene: TRBJ2-7
V gene: TRBV7-2
clone size: few
CDR3 DNA: TGTGCCAGCAGCCGCGACTTAGCGGGGGGATGCGAGCAGTACTTC
CDR3 protein: CASSRDLAGGCEQYF

D gene: TRBD2
J gene: TRBJ2-1
V gene: TRBV28
clone size: -
CDR3 DNA: TGTGCCAGCAGGAACCTGCGCGGGGGGTCCCGTTTAAGGTACAATGAGCAGTTCTTC
CDR3 protein: CASRNLRGGSRLRYNEQFF

D gene: -
J gene: TRBJ1-4
V gene: TRBV7-9
clone size: -
CDR3 DNA: TGTGCCAGCAGCCTCCGGGGGGGATTGGATGAAAAACTGTTTTTT
CDR3 protein: CASSLRGGLDEKLFF

D gene: TRBD1
J gene: TRBJ2-1
V gene: TRBV12-3/TRBV12-4
clone size: -
CDR3 DNA: TGTGCCAGCAGCGAGACAGGGGTCCTGTACAATGAGCAGTTCTTC
CDR3 protein: CASSETGVLYNEQFF

D gene: TRBD1
J gene: TRBJ1-1
V gene: TRBV12-3/TRBV12-4
clone size: -
CDR3 DNA: TGTGCCAGCAGTTGGGGAGGAGGTCAGGGGGTAACTTTCTTT
CDR3 protein: CASSWGGGQGVTFF

D gene: -
J gene: TRBJ2-1
V gene: TRBV13
clone size: -
CDR3 DNA: TGTGCCAGCAGCTTGGGACGGATTATGGATGAGCAGTTCTTC
CDR3 protein: CASSLGRIMDEQFF

D gene: -
J gene: TRBJ1-1
V gene: TRBV5-1
clone size: many
CDR3 DNA: TGCGCCAGCAGCTTCGGGCAGAACACTGAAGCTTTCTTT
CDR3 protein: CASSFGQNTEAFF

D gene: -
J gene: TRBJ1-2
V gene: TRBV20-1
clone size: -
CDR3 DNA: TGCAGTGCTAGAGGAACGGGACGGAGCTATGGCTACACCTTC
CDR3 protein: CSARGTGRSYGYTF

D gene: -
J gene: TRBJ2-6
V gene: TRBV3-1
clone size: once
CDR3 DNA: TGTGCCAGCAGCCAAGACCAGGCCAACGTCCTGACTTTC
CDR3 protein: CASSQDQANVLTF

D gene: TRBD1
J gene: TRBJ1-2
V gene: TRBV20-1
clone size: -
CDR3 DNA: TGCAGTGCTAGAGTGGGACAGGGGGCTGGCTACACCTTC
CDR3 protein: CSARVGQGAGYTF

D gene: -
J gene: TRBJ2-7
V gene: TRBV20-1
clone size: -
CDR3 DNA: TGCAGTGCTACTGGACAGAGCACCACCTATGACCAGTACTTC
CDR3 protein: CSATGQSTTYDQYF

D gene: -
J gene: TRBJ1-1
V gene: TRBV20-1
clone size: once
CDR3 DNA: TGCAGTGCACCCAAGGCCAGGAACACTGAAGCTTTCTTT
CDR3 protein: CSAPKARNTEAFF

D gene: -
J gene: TRBJ2-3
V gene: TRBV12-3/TRBV12-4
clone size: -
CDR3 DNA: TGTGCCTCCAGAGCCCCGGCGTTCGGAGATACGCAGTATTTT
CDR3 protein: CASRAPAFGDTQYF

D gene: TRBD2
J gene: TRBJ2-7
V gene: TRBV5-1
clone size: -
CDR3 DNA: TGCGCCAGCATCTTAGGACTAGCGGGGGTCTCCTACGAGCAGTACTTC
CDR3 protein: CASILGLAGVSYEQYF

D gene: TRBD1
J gene: TRBJ1-4
V gene: TRBV12-3/TRBV12-4
clone size: few
CDR3 DNA: TGTGCCAGCAGCCCCGGGACAGGCGCTAATGAAAAACTGTTTTTT
CDR3 protein: CASSPGTGANEKLFF

D gene: -
J gene: TRBJ1-2
V gene: TRBV19
clone size: -
CDR3 DNA: TGTGCCAGTAGTTGGAGTAGGGGTCATGGCTACACCTTC
CDR3 protein: CASSWSRGHGYTF

D gene: -
J gene: TRBJ2-6
V gene: TRBV20-1
clone size: many
CDR3 DNA: TGCAGTGCTAGAGACATCTCTGGGGCCAACGTCCTGACTTTC
CDR3 protein: CSARDISGANVLTF

D gene: -
J gene: TRBJ1-6
V gene: TRBV7-3
clone size: -
CDR3 DNA: TGTGCCAGCAGCCCTCGTGGTGGGGTTGATTCACCCCGCCACTTT
CDR3 protein: CASSPRGGVDSPRHF

D gene: -
J gene: TRBJ2-6
V gene: TRBV7-9
clone size: few
CDR3 DNA: TGTGCCAGCAGCTCAGACAGGAGATATCCTGGGGCCAACGTCCTGACTTTC
CDR3 protein: CASSSDRRYPGANVLTF

D gene: TRBD1
J gene: TRBJ2-7
V gene: TRBV10-3
clone size: few
CDR3 DNA: TGTGCCATCAGGGTAACACAGGGGGCCGACGAGCAGTACTTC
CDR3 protein: CAIRVTQGADEQYF

D gene: -
J gene: TRBJ1-2
V gene: TRBV7-3
clone size: -
CDR3 DNA: TGTGCCAGCAGCCCCATAGGAGGCACTCTCCCTGATGGCTACACCTTC
CDR3 protein: CASSPIGGTLPDGYTF

D gene: -
J gene: TRBJ1-1
V gene: TRBV5-5
clone size: -
CDR3 DNA: TGTGCCAGCAGCTTCGAGAGGACTGAAGCTTTCTTT
CDR3 protein: CASSFERTEAFF

D gene: -
J gene: TRBJ1-4
V gene: TRBV4-1
clone size: -
CDR3 DNA: TGCGCCAGCAGCCAAGACGTGGAAACAAATGAAAAACTGTTTTTT
CDR3 protein: CASSQDVETNEKLFF

D gene: TRBD2
J gene: TRBJ2-5
V gene: TRBV7-3
clone size: -
CDR3 DNA: TGTGCCAGCAGCCTAGGGACTAGCGGGAGGGGAGAGACCCAGTACTTC
CDR3 protein: CASSLGTSGRGETQYF

D gene: -
J gene: TRBJ1-2
V gene: TRBV28
clone size: -
CDR3 DNA: TGTGCCAGCAGTTTCGGGGACGGACTCTATGGCTACACCTTC
CDR3 protein: CASSFGDGLYGYTF